This T cell receptor (beta chain) is drawn from a study of T cell responses to AZD1222 COVID-19 vaccine (dated by TCRdb to the early 2020s). Describing the broader study: Because spike-specific TCR depth and breadth did not differ between the two schedules, AZD1222 recipients who got a second dose at roughly 4 weeks were pooled with those who got a second dose at roughly 12 weeks. A total of just over 230 trial participants underwent TCR sequencing, of whom 207 received two doses of AZD1222 and 26 received two doses of the MenACWY control vaccine. Enrollment into the trials was organized by age into subgroups of 18-55, 56-69 and 70-plus years, and those subgroups contained roughly 150, 30 and 60 TCR-sequenced participants, respectively.

The germline V and J ends show losses of 3 bases and 3 bases respectively, and no gene match explains 2 bases of the junction. Inclusive of the bounding cysteine and phenylalanine, the CDR3 is 15 residues long. This entry keeps only the CDR3 DNA: 45 bases, framed from base 1. Based on the germline V gene, the CDR1 and CDR2 sequences are SGHNT and YENEEA. General conclusions and limits of the study: In the small 56-69-year group, the increase in depth fell short of significance, most likely because of low power. Conclusions about previously exposed vaccinees were limited because only six or seven AZD1222 recipients were SARS-CoV-2 seropositive at baseline. Spike-specific TCR breadth and depth rose significantly after two AZD1222 doses compared with day 0 and with MenACWY recipients. Most participants were white British and females outnumbered males, and the authors suggested that clonal diversity may have been underestimated. Epitopes outside the regions mutated in the B.1.351 and B.1.1.7 variants were reportedly recognized by nearly half of the unique spike-specific TCRs. The vaccine-associated CD4 TCRs covered the entire spike protein, and the dominant responses fell in regions 160-218 and 743-854. No day 14 peak-response samples were available, so repertoires were characterized only after the peak T cell response.

The CDR3 regions of human TCRbeta chains were subjected to immunosequencing. In the source study's methods: Repertoire TCRs were checked for matches against a reference library of SARS-CoV-2-specific TCRs that had been generated using the MIRA antigen-specificity platform. Breadth was defined as the fraction of unique TCRs that were SARS-CoV-2-associated. Depth was defined as the fraction of total T cells that were SARS-CoV-2-associated. Using the MIRA data, each spike-specific TCR was assigned both to the spike region to which the TCR was reactive and to a CD4 or CD8 class. Log10-transformed breadth and depth values were compared by one-way ANOVA with Sidak's multiple comparisons tests. Entries here come from immuneACCESS through TCRdb and include only in-frame sequences with V and J called. Some clones fail to appear in such tables; in the studies checked, an unresolved V gene covers under half of the shortfall, and the cause of the remainder is unknown. That table is the source of V, J and clone size, and D and trimming were worked out from the DNA. Recorded for this sample are some 120,000 clones; about 87% of them occurred a single time. The top ten hold around 5.6% of the sample.

The meaning of the sample's time point label: baseline before first vaccination. Vaccinee samples were obtained from the UK trials COV001 and COV002, which included a single-blind randomized controlled phase 2/3 trial of AZD1222 (ChAdOx1 nCoV-19) in healthy adults. For TCRbeta chain sequencing, PBMC samples were collected from trial participants at day 0 and at day 28 after the second dose. Regarding this clone: No antigen is known for it. Base qualities are missing; no much larger clone stands one base away.

The receptor comes from an adult in good health. Recombination joined TRBV11-3 with TRBJ2-1; 10 middle bases align to TRBD2. The source material was peripheral blood, sampled on day 0 of AZD1222 vaccination. The DNA reads as follows: TGTGCCAGCAGCTTCTCTAGCGGGAGCTACAATGAGCAGTTCTTC. It encodes CASSFSSGSYNEQFF.